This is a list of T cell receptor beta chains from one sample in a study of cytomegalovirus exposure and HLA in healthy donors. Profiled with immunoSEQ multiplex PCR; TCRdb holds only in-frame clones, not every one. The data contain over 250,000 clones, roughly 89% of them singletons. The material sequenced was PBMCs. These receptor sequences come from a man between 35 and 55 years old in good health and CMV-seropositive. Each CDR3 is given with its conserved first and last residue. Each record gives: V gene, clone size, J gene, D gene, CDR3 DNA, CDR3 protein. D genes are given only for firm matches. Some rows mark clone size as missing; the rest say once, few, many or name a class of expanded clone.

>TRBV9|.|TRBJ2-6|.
TGTGCCAGCAGCATCAGGGAAACTGGGGCCAACGTCCTGACTTTC
CASSIRETGANVLTF
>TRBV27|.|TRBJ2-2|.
TGTGCCAGCGGGGCAGTTCTCACCGGGGAGCTGTTTTTT
CASGAVLTGELFF
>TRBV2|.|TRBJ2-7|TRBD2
TGTGCCAGCAGCCCGGGACTAGCATTTTACGAGCAGTACTTC
CASSPGLAFYEQYF
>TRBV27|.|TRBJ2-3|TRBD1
TGTGCCAGCAGATTAGGAGTCGGGACAGACGGGTATTTT
CASRLGVGTDGYF
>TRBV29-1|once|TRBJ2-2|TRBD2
TGCAGCGTTGAAGAGGCGACTAGCGGGAGCCTCGGGGAGCTGTTTTTT
CSVEEATSGSLGELFF
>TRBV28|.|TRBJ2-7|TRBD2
TGTGCCAGCAGCTCGGTCTGGCTAGCGGGAGAAGGCGAGCAGTACTTC
CASSSVWLAGEGEQYF
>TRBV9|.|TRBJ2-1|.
TGTGCCAGCAGCCCCCGTGCAGGGGGGACCTACAATGAGCAGTTCTTC
CASSPRAGGTYNEQFF
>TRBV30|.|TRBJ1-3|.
TGTGCCTGGAGTCGGGGGGACGCCTCTGGAAACACCATATATTTT
CAWSRGDASGNTIYF
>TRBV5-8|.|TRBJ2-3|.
TGTGCCAGCGCCAGGGGCACAGATACGCAGTATTTT
CASARGTDTQYF
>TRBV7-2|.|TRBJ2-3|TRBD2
TGTGCCAGCTGTGGGACTAGCGGGAGTGCAGATACGCAGTATTTT
CASCGTSGSADTQYF
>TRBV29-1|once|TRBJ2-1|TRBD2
TGCAGCGTTGAGGGTCTAGCGGGAGCGGGTGAGCAGTTCTTC
CSVEGLAGAGEQFF
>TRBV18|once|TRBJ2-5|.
TGTGCCAGCTCACCTCCGTTGAGAGGGGAGACCCAGTACTTC
CASSPPLRGETQYF
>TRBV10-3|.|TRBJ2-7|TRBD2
TGTGCCACCAAGGGACTAGCGGAATACGAGCAGTACTTC
CATKGLAEYEQYF
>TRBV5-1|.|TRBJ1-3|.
TGCGCCAGCTCAGCGGGGGGCTCTGGAAACACCATATATTTT
CASSAGGSGNTIYF
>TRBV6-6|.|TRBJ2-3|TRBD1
TGTGCCAGCAGTTTAGGACAGGGGCTGACCGTAGATACGCAGTATTTT
CASSLGQGLTVDTQYF
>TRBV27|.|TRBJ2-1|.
TGTGCCAGCAGTTCCGGGGTCCTCCCCCTTGAGCAGTTCTTC
CASSSGVLPLEQFF
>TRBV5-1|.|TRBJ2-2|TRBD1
TGCGCCAGCAGTTGGGACAGGGGGCGAGACACCGGGGAGCTGTTTTTT
CASSWDRGRDTGELFF
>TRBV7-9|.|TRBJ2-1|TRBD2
TGTGCCAGCAGCCCGAGCGGGGGGGAGAAGAATGAGCAGTTCTTC
CASSPSGGEKNEQFF
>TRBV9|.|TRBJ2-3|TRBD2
TGTGCCAGCGGACTCTCGACTAGCGATGGTGCCGATACGCAGTATTTT
CASGLSTSDGADTQYF
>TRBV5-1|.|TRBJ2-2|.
TGCGCCAGCAGCTTGTCGCTGGTGCAGTCGTACACCGGGGAGCTGTTTTTT
CASSLSLVQSYTGELFF
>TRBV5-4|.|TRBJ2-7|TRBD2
TGTGCCAGCACCCGGGGGTCAGCGGGAGTCAACGAGCAGTACTTC
CASTRGSAGVNEQYF
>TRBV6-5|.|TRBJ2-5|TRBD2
TGTGCCAGCGGTGCCCCAGCGGGAGCGGGGGAGACCCAGTACTTC
CASGAPAGAGETQYF
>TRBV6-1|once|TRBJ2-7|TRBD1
TGTGCCAGCAGTGCCCGGGACAGGGATAGCCACGAGCAGTACTTC
CASSARDRDSHEQYF
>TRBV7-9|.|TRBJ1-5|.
TGTGCCAGCAGCTTATATCGGACAGATTATAGCAATCAGCCCCAGCATTTT
CASSLYRTDYSNQPQHF
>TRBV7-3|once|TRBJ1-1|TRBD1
TGTGCCAGCAGCTTAATTACAGGGGGGGTAGCTTTCTTT
CASSLITGGVAFF
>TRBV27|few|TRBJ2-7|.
TGTGCCAGCAGCCCACAGGGTTACGAGCAGTACTTC
CASSPQGYEQYF
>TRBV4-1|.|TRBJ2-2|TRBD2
TGCGCCAGCAGCCAAGCGCGGACTAGCGGGGTCGACGGGGAGCTGTTTTTT
CASSQARTSGVDGELFF
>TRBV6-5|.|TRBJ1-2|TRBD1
TGTGCCAGCAGTTACGCCCAGGACAGGGGCTATGGCTACACCTTC
CASSYAQDRGYGYTF
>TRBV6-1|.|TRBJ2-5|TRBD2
TGTGCCACCCGGACTAGCGGGAGGGCCGCGGAGACCCAGTACTTC
CATRTSGRAAETQYF
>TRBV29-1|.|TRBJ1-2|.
TGCAGCGCTCCGGCCGGGAGGATGGGATATGGCTACACCTTC
CSAPAGRMGYGYTF
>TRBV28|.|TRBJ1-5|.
TGTGCCAGCAGTCCCCAGGGTAGGTCTACTCAGCCCCAGCATTTT
CASSPQGRSTQPQHF
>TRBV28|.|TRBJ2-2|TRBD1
TGTGCCAGCAGTGGTTGGACAGGAGGCGACACCGGGGAGCTGTTTTTT
CASSGWTGGDTGELFF
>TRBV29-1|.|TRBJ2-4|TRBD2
TGCAGCGTTTACAGACTAGCGGGAGGGCTGGACATTCAGTACTTC
CSVYRLAGGLDIQYF
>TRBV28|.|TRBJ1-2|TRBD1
TGTGCCAGCAGTTCCCCGGGACAGGAAGTCTATGGCTACACCTTC
CASSSPGQEVYGYTF
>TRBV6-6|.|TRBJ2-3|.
TGTGCCAGCCGCTCAGGAGGAAGCACAGATACGCAGTATTTT
CASRSGGSTDTQYF
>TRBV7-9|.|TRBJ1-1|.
TGTGCCAGCAGCCCCGTTCTGGGACAGAACACTGAAGCTTTCTTT
CASSPVLGQNTEAFF
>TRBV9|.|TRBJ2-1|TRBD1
TGTGCCAGCAGCGTGACCCCGACAGGGGGGTACAATGAGCAGTTCTTC
CASSVTPTGGYNEQFF
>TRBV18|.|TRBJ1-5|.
TGTGCCAGCTCACCACAGGGTCTAGGGGCAGAGCCCCAGCATTTT
CASSPQGLGAEPQHF
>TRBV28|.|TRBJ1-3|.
TGTGCCAGCAGTTTGACGGCGGCCAGAGCCATATATTTT
CASSLTAARAIYF
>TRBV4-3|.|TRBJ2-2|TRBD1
TGCGCCAGCAGCCAATGGGACAGGGGACTCGGGGAGCTGTTTTTT
CASSQWDRGLGELFF
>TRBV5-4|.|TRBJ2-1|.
TGTGCCAGCAGCCGCAGGGATTACAATGAGCAGTTCTTC
CASSRRDYNEQFF
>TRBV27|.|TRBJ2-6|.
TGTGCCAGCGCGAGCTCTGGGGCCAACGTCCTGACTTTC
CASASSGANVLTF
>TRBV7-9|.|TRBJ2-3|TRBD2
TGTGCCAGCGGGCTAGCGGGCAACGCAGATACGCAGTATTTT
CASGLAGNADTQYF
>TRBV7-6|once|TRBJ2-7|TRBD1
TGTGCCAGCAGCTCTGCTCGGACAGGCCTTTCCTACGAGCAGTACTTC
CASSSARTGLSYEQYF
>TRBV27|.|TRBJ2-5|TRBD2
TGTGCCAGCAGTCCTTTAGCGGGAGGGCCTCGGGAGACCCAGTACTTC
CASSPLAGGPRETQYF
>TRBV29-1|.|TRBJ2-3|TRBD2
TGCAGCGTTAGGCTAGCGGGAGTTACCCCACACACAGATACGCAGTATTTT
CSVRLAGVTPHTDTQYF
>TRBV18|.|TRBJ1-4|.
TGTGCCAGCTCACCCCGCGGGGGCGTCGCTAATGAAAAACTGTTTTTT
CASSPRGGVANEKLFF
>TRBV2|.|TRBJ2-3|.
TGTGCCAGCAGTGAAATGAGGGGACTCAGTGTGGATACGCAGTATTTT
CASSEMRGLSVDTQYF
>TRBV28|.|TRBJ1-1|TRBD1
TGTGCCAGCAGTTTACCAGGGGGTGGCACTGAAGCTTTCTTT
CASSLPGGGTEAFF
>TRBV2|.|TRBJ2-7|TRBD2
TGTGCCAGCAGGCGTGGACTAGCGGGTTCCTCCTACGAGCAGTACTTC
CASRRGLAGSSYEQYF